A selection of T cell receptor beta chains follows, all from one sample in a study of T cells in Graves' hyperthyroidism and ophthalmopathy. From the multiplex PCR reads, TCRdb called clonotypes with MiXCR, one entry per CDR3 protein. The sample includes about 540,000 distinct CDR3 sequences, about 43% of them seen just once. The specimen was peripheral blood or thyroid tissue (not recorded which). The receptors originated from a young woman with Graves' hyperthyroidism. CDR3s include the opening cysteine and the closing phenylalanine or tryptophan. Fields, in order: V gene, D gene, CDR3 protein. A D gene is named only where the DNA matches it firmly.

>TRBV7-2|-
CASSNGERETQYF
>TRBV20-1|-
CSARGGTLMNTEAFF
>TRBV24-1|TRBD2
CASSNTSGSSYEQYF
>TRBV11-2|-
CASSWVQVATNEKLFF
>TRBV5-1|TRBD1
CASSYDGQGYSHGYTF
>TRBV20-1|-
CSARTRFGDEQYF
>TRBV5-5|-
CTSSFGSREGRAQYF
>TRBV29-1|-
CSFDAVTEAFF
>TRBV10-3|TRBD1
CAISESDRSGNEQYF
>TRBV5-1|TRBD1
CASSLGTGGNEKLFF
>TRBV12-3/TRBV12-4|-
CASSPIRGRNYGYTF
>TRBV7-2|TRBD1
CASRFNRGNSPLHF
>TRBV6-2/TRBV6-3|TRBD1
CASRTRTGGLNTEAFF
>TRBV20-1|-
CSAPGTGALGTQYF
>TRBV7-2|-
CASSLTEPFRGTGELFF
>TRBV2|-
CASMQSSYEQYF
>TRBV29-1|-
CSVERPGWDTEAFF
>TRBV5-1|-
CASSLDNMNTEAFF
>TRBV7-9|-
CASSLSQGYSHGYTF
>TRBV5-4|TRBD1
CASSLGGTGRAATEAFF
>TRBV7-2|-
CASSRRQSTDTQYF
>TRBV24-1|-
CATSDQGKGTDTQYF
>TRBV7-6|TRBD1
CASSSILGTVGNNQPQHF
>TRBV25-1|TRBD2
CASSAGLAGGPHEQYF
>TRBV4-2|-
CASSQGQETYGYTF
>TRBV5-1|-
CASSLVGDVGTQYF
>TRBV20-1|TRBD1
CSARDRGYLHF
>TRBV7-2|-
CASSLAVTAYNSPLHF
>TRBV7-3|-
CASSPGSSGHEHF
>TRBV6-5|TRBD1
CARDRTGENSPLHF
>TRBV2|TRBD1
CASTSPTGRNQPQHF
>TRBV11-3|-
CASSFSEREQYF
>TRBV29-1|-
CSVGKGRVGEKLFF
>TRBV2|TRBD2
CASNLAGLDEQFF
>TRBV7-7|-
CASSLDSANTGELFF
>TRBV12-3/TRBV12-4|-
CASSFPHTGGEITGELFF
>TRBV29-1|-
CSADRNYGYTF
>TRBV4-1|TRBD2
CASSLPRLAGADYNEQYF
>TRBV7-2|TRBD1
CASSLRDRRGSETQYF
>TRBV20-1|-
CSARQVEAFF
>TRBV12-3/TRBV12-4|TRBD2
CASSLGVASGSETQYF
>TRBV24-1|-
CATSWDSNQPQHF
>TRBV29-1|TRBD1
CSVEWDRGTGEKLFF
>TRBV13|TRBD2
CASSSGLAGNEQYF
>TRBV24-1|-
CATSETGINGYTIYF
>TRBV7-2|TRBD2
CASSLSLAGGRYEQYF
>TRBV6-5|TRBD2
CASSYKSGTSGTGELFF